The entry below describes one TCR beta chain. The record originates from a study of blood T cell repertoires in COVID-19. In the authors' workflow: Estimated nucleated cell counts came from reference gene primer amplification. The method was immunoSEQ multiplex PCR; TCRdb's version includes in-frame clones alone and lacks a portion of them. That table supplies the V and J calls and clone size; D and trimming were determined from the DNA. The sample lists about 160,000 clones; about nine tenths were seen once. Per germline, CDR1 MNHEY and CDR2 SMNVEV (reference sequence). Germline trimming cut 5 bases from V and 4 bases from J; bases unmatched to any gene: 9. This CDR3 has 15 amino acids.

Sequences were obtained from peripheral blood. V usage is TRBV27 and J usage is TRBJ1-2; 8 positions agree with TRBD1. The sequence was collected from a woman in her sixties who had recovered from COVID-19. In nucleotides, the CDR3 is TGTGCCAGCAGTCCGCGACAGGGGTTGGTCTATGGCTACACCTTC. Residues: CASSPRQGLVYGYTF.